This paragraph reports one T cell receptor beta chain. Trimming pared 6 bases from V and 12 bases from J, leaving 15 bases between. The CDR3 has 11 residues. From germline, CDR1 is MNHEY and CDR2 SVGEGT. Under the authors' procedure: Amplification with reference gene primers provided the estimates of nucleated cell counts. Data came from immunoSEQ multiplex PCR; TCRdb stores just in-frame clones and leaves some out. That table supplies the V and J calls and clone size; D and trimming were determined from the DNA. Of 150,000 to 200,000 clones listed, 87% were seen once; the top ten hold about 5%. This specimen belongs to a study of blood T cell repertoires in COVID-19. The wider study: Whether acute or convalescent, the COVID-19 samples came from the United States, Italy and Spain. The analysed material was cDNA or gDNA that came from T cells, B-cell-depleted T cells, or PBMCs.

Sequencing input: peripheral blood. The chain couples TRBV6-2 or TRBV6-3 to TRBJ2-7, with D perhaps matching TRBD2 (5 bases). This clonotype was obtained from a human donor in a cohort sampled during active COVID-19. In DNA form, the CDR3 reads TGTGCCAGCAGCAACGGGATCGGTCGGTACTTC. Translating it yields CASSNGIGRYF.